This paragraph covers one T cell receptor (beta chain) sequence. Its antigen specificity is not known. Within one base of it there is no much larger clone, and no base qualities were kept. CDR1 and CDR2 were assigned from the germline V gene as SGDLS and YYNGEE. The CDR3 runs 16 residues from the cysteine to the phenylalanine. Just CDR3 DNA is preserved here, 48 bases in frame from base 1. For this chain, trimming is 2 bases at the V end and 0 bases at the J end, and the number of junction bases without a gene match is 4. This record comes from a study of blood T cell repertoires in COVID-19 (dated by TCRdb to the early 2020s). Concerning the study at large: Samples from collaborators originated in the United States, Italy and Spain and spanned both the acute and convalescent phases of COVID-19. Where available, HLA class I and class II types were obtained from metadata supplied by the sample provider rather than from assay-based typing. Subjects who had been exposed to COVID-19, were actively infected with it, or had recovered from it provided the deeply sampled blood TCRbeta repertoires that made up the dataset. The samples were drawn from the first 160 participants of the ongoing ImmuneRACE study and from over 950 subjects provided by 6 global collaborators. Nearly every sample came with metadata listing a de-identified subject ID, COVID-19 status, age in years and sex. A freely available public database, intended as a resource for researchers studying the immune response to SARS-CoV-2, is where the repertoires were released. The prospective study material was composed of cDNA or gDNA derived from T cells, B-cell-depleted T cells, or PBMCs.

TCRbeta CDR3 regions were amplified from genomic DNA by means of the immunoSEQ Assay, a bias-controlled multiplex PCR. Processing in the source paper ran as follows. Within the assay, amplification of reference gene primers was used to estimate how many nucleated cells each sample contained. To quantify the absolute abundance of each unique TCRbeta CDR3 rearrangement, sequence reads were collapsed and filtered. For each sample, productive Simpson clonality was calculated as the square root of Simpson's diversity index across productive rearrangements. Sourced from immuneACCESS, this table was stored by TCRdb with only in-frame sequences that have V and J called. A share of the clones is absent; for the studies checked, an unresolved V gene accounts for under half, and the remainder has no known explanation. V and J calls and clone size are given by that table; D and trimming were obtained from the DNA. This sample is represented by about 150,000 clones; around 84% of them were singletons. In total, the top ten clones hold about 7.7% of the sample.

Study-wide findings and limitations: How much clinical and demographic metadata was included differed by source and by participant, and the metadata was provided uncurated.

Participants in the prospective study were enrolled through a virtual design, were aged about 18 to 100 years, and lived in roughly 25 United States geographic areas. In the prospective study, participants were assigned to cohorts based on the clinical history participants reported in a screening survey and a study questionnaire. Recovered participants in ImmuneRACE Cohort 3 were defined by two consecutive negative NP/OP PCR tests, clearance by a healthcare professional, or resolution of symptoms. Each participant in the prospective study had whole blood, serum and a nasopharyngeal or oropharyngeal swab collected by mobile phlebotomists. Participants in the prospective study had the option to provide additional blood draws and questionnaires over a roughly 2-month period. Before DNA extraction, prospective study blood samples were shipped either frozen or at room temperature.

Recombination linked TRBV9 to TRBJ2-1; 8 bases in between match TRBD2. The clonotype was recovered from a middle-aged man who had recovered from COVID-19. What was sequenced was PBMCs or T cells enriched from blood (not recorded which). The CDR3 reads CASSVSGGSSYNEQFF. The nucleotides read TGTGCCAGCAGCGTGAGCGGGGGCAGCTCCTACAATGAGCAGTTCTTC.